These 27 T cell receptor beta chains share one sample of origin, sequenced in a study of blood T cell repertoires in COVID-19. TCRdb's copy holds only in-frame clones and misses some; the assay was immunoSEQ multiplex PCR. Of 60,000 to 70,000 clones in the sample, 80% to 85% were seen once. Sample: peripheral blood. The receptors stem from a man older than 75 with acute or convalescent COVID-19.

The chain links TRBV24-1 to TRBJ2-7; D ambiguous. With 3 bases removed from V and 2 bases from J, the gap between germline ends came to 7 bases. The CDR3 spans 13 residues. Germline V gene lookup returns CDR1 KGHDR and CDR2 SFDVKD. The CDR3 loop is CATSDPGAYEQYF. CDR3 coding DNA: TGTGCCACCAGTGATCCCGGAGCCTACGAGCAGTACTTC.

This chain links TRBV7-2 with TRBJ2-3, with D unresolved. The CDR3 length is 12 residues. CDR1 and CDR2 from the germline V gene are SGHTA and FQGNSA. V was shortened by 3 bases and J by 2 bases, with 3 bases between the two germline ends. CDR3 protein: CASSFYTDTQYF. Written as DNA, the CDR3 is TGTGCCAGCAGCTTTTACACAGATACGCAGTATTTT.

The CDR3 here is CASRVLVLADNEQFF. The CDR3 nucleotides are TGTGCCAGCAGGGTTTTGGTCCTAGCGGACAATGAGCAGTTCTTC. The rearrangement links TRBV2 to TRBJ2-1, with 7 nucleotides matching TRBD2. V was clipped by 6 bases and J by 5 bases; unmatched bases: 10. The CDR3 runs to 15 residues. Germline V lookup: CDR1 SNHLY, CDR2 FYNNEI.

This clone was seen a handful of times. Different DNA sequences within this sample yield the same CDR3. The chain employs TRBV18 and TRBJ2-7; 7 bases agree with TRBD1. Germline assignment: CDR1 KGHSH and CDR2 LQKENI. V trimming: 2 bases; J trimming: 3 bases; junction bases outside the gene matches: 1. The CDR3 has 13 amino acids. As DNA, the CDR3 is TGTGCCAGCTCACCAGGGGACAGCTACGAGCAGTACTTC. Translated, it gives CASSPGDSYEQYF.

The chain couples TRBV7-2 to TRBJ2-1; 10 bases are a match to TRBD2. The V segment lost 5 bases and the J segment 4 bases; nucleotides outside the gene matches: 11. The CDR3 loop spans 17 amino acids. CDR1 is SGHTA, CDR2 FQGNSA, per germline. This CDR3 is CASSGGSIAGGYNEQFF. CDR3 nucleotide sequence: TGTGCCAGCAGCGGGGGATCTATAGCGGGGGGTTACAATGAGCAGTTCTTC.

This clone was picked up a small number of times. The chain joins TRBV5-4 to TRBJ2-7; TRBD2 is a possible D gene (6 bases). V was cut by 5 bases and J by 0 bases, with 9 bases left in between. The CDR3 is 13 amino acids. Germline V gene data show CDR1 as SGHNT and CDR2 as YYREEE (reference sequence). The CDR3 DNA follows: TGTGCCAGCAGACGGGGGAACTCCTACGAGCAGTACTTC. As protein: CASRRGNSYEQYF.

This clone was seen a handful of times. The chain combines TRBV18 with TRBJ2-5; TRBD2 might be the D (6 bases). The CDR3 length is 13 residues. The V gene lost 0 bases and the J gene lost 8 bases, with 10 bases spanning the gap. Germline V lookup: CDR1 KGHSH, CDR2 LQKENI. CDR3 DNA: TGTGCCAGCTCACCACCTCGGGAGCAAACCCAGTACTTC. It encodes CASSPPREQTQYF.

V usage is TRBV5-1 and J usage is TRBJ2-1; D is possibly TRBD2 (6 bases). The germline gives CDR1 SGHRS, CDR2 YFSETQ. There are 14 residues in the CDR3. V lost 5 bases and J lost 8, with 17 bases in between. CDR3 DNA sequence: TGCGCCAGCAGACCAACGACTAGTTCGGATGAGCAGTTCTTC. It is translated as CASRPTTSSDEQFF.

This chain links TRBV6-4 with TRBJ2-1; TRBD2 matches at 11 bases. Germline CDR1 and CDR2: MRHNA and SNTAGT. Germline trimming cut 4 bases from V and 4 bases from J; bases unmatched to any gene: 3. This CDR3 region has 15 residues. The CDR3 DNA follows: TGTGCCAGCAGTGTCGTAGCGGGAGGGTACAATGAGCAGTTCTTC. This gives the protein CASSVVAGGYNEQFF.

The chain links TRBV24-1 to TRBJ1-2; perhaps TRBD1 as D (5 bases). V shed 6 bases and J shed 7 bases, with 14 bases lying between them. There are 13 residues in the CDR3. Germline V gene lookup returns CDR1 KGHDR and CDR2 SFDVKD. CDR3 DNA: TGTGCCACCAGTCCCGGGGGTAGCTCTGGCTACACCTTC. Translated, it gives CATSPGGSSGYTF.

The V gene is TRBV11-2, the J gene TRBJ2-2; 8 nucleotides agree with TRBD2. J was trimmed by 9 bases and V by 3 bases; bases with no gene match: 9. CDR3 size: 15 residues. Germline CDR1 and CDR2: SGHAT and FQNNGV. This chain's CDR3 is CASSFQAGEGWELFF. CDR3 nucleotides: TGTGCCAGCAGCTTCCAAGCGGGAGAGGGGTGGGAGCTGTTTTTT.

This clone was counted a single time. The rearrangement uses TRBV6-2 or TRBV6-3 and TRBJ2-6; no firm D call. V lost 6 bases to trimming and J lost 4 bases, with 13 bases between them. The CDR3 is 15 residues long. Germline-derived CDR1 and CDR2 are MNHEY and SVGEGT. The CDR3 loop is CASSSMAVGANVLTF. The DNA for the CDR3 is TGTGCCAGCAGCTCCATGGCGGTAGGGGCCAACGTCCTGACTTTC.

The chain combines TRBV7-2 with TRBJ1-1; TRBD1 agrees at 9 bases. The V gene's germline CDR1 is SGHTA and CDR2 FQGNSA. The V segment lost 6 bases and the J segment 1 base; nucleotides outside the gene matches: 6. This CDR3 has 15 residues. The CDR3 DNA reads as TGTGCCAGCAGAGAAAGGACAGGGGCGAACACTGAAGCTTTCTTT. Its translation is CASRERTGANTEAFF.

V gene TRBV9 combines with J gene TRBJ1-6, with D possibly being TRBD1 (5 bases). With 0 bases removed from V and 7 bases from J, the gap between germline ends came to 8 bases. CDR1 SGDLS and CDR2 YYNGEE come from the germline V gene. CDR3 length: 14 residues. CDR3 sequence (DNA): TGTGCCAGCAGCGTAGCCAGGGCCAATTCACCCCTCCACTTT. Residues: CASSVARANSPLHF.

V gene TRBV10-3 combines with J gene TRBJ2-3, with 7 bases identical to TRBD2. Per the germline V gene, CDR1 is ENHRY and CDR2 is SYGVKD. This CDR3 contains 16 residues. The J segment lost 4 bases and the V segment lost 3 bases, leaving 10 bases of the junction unmatched. The CDR3 DNA follows: TGTGCCATCAGTGAAACACGCGATGGGGGGGCAGATACGCAGTATTTT. It specifies CAISETRDGGADTQYF.

The V and J genes are TRBV20-1 and TRBJ1-2; D gene ambiguous. From germline, CDR1 is DFQATT and CDR2 SNEGSKA (reference sequence). V was cut by 6 bases and J by 0 bases, with 5 bases left in between. The CDR3 totals 11 residues. CDR3 sequence (DNA): TGCAGTGCCTCAGCTAACTATGGCTACACCTTC. The encoded protein is CSASANYGYTF.

V is TRBV27 and J is TRBJ2-7; 10 bases agree with TRBD1. V was clipped by 7 bases and J by 1 base; unmatched bases: 4. The CDR3 has 14 residues. Germline CDR1 is MNHEY and CDR2 is SMNVEV (reference sequence). DNA for the CDR3: TGTGCCAGCACCCGGACAGGGGGATCCTACGAGCAGTACTTC. Protein product: CASTRTGGSYEQYF.

This chain connects TRBV2 to TRBJ1-5; 8 bases are a match to TRBD1. This CDR3 is 14 amino acids long. CDR1 is SNHLY and CDR2 is FYNNEI in the germline V gene. With V trimmed by 6 bases and J by 0 bases, 1 base remained unmatched. For the CDR3, the DNA is TGTGCCAGCAGGGGGACAGGTAGCAATCAGCCCCAGCATTTT. Translating it yields CASRGTGSNQPQHF.

The V and J genes are TRBV27 and TRBJ1-2; TRBD1 matches at 11 bases. The CDR3 covers 14 residues. Germline V gene data show CDR1 as MNHEY and CDR2 as SMNVEV (reference sequence). V lost 4 bases, J lost 5 bases, and 3 bases stayed unmatched. This CDR3 is CASSWGQGGYGYTF. The CDR3 nucleotides read TGTGCCAGCAGTTGGGGACAGGGGGGTTATGGCTACACCTTC.

The chain combines TRBV14 with TRBJ1-6; 7 bases agree with TRBD1. V shed 3 bases, J shed 7 bases, and the junction held 3 bases outside the gene matches. The CDR3 totals 14 residues. From germline, CDR1 is SGHDN and CDR2 FVKESK. DNA for the CDR3: TGTGCCAGCAGCCAGAGGGGGCTAAATTCACCCCTCCACTTT. Protein product: CASSQRGLNSPLHF.

The V gene is TRBV28, the J gene TRBJ1-3, with TRBD1 matching over 10 bases. Germline values: CDR1 MDHEN, CDR2 SYDVKM. The V and J ends lost 2 bases and 1 base, in that order; junction bases with no gene match: 11. This CDR3 is 19 amino acids long. The CDR3 DNA reads as TGTGCCAGCAGTTTAATAACCATGGGACAGGGGCAATCTGGAAACACCATATATTTT. This codes for CASSLITMGQGQSGNTIYF.

This chain joins TRBV7-3 and TRBJ2-7; D might be TRBD2 (6 bases). This CDR3 comprises 15 residues. CDR1 is SGHTA and CDR2 is FQGTGA in the germline V gene. Trimming stripped 1 base from V and 7 bases from J, with 17 bases between. For the CDR3, the DNA is TGTGCCAGCAGCTTAAGTTTGACGGGAGTCAATGAGCAGTACTTC. Amino acid sequence: CASSLSLTGVNEQYF.

This chain connects TRBV18 to TRBJ1-2; TRBD1 is a possible D gene (5 bases). CDR1 KGHSH and CDR2 LQKENI come from the germline V gene. Trimming pared 6 bases from V and 2 bases from J, leaving 13 bases between. This CDR3 is built from 14 residues. In nucleotides, the CDR3 is TGTGCCAGCTCCCTCCCGGCAGGGAACTATGGCTACACCTTC. Its translation: CASSLPAGNYGYTF.

The chain couples TRBV28 to TRBJ2-3; D is unclear. CDR3 length: 14 amino acids. V was shortened by 3 bases and J by 1 base, with 8 bases between the two germline ends. Germline-derived CDR1 and CDR2 are MDHEN and SYDVKM. This CDR3 reads CASSFLAGTDTQYF. CDR3 nucleotides: TGTGCCAGCAGTTTTTTGGCGGGCACAGATACGCAGTATTTT.

This clone was detected once. V and J are TRBV6-1 and TRBJ2-7, with D hard to call. Germline CDR1 and CDR2: MNHNS and SASEGT. V was shortened by 0 bases and J by 2 bases, with 5 bases between the two germline ends. This CDR3 has 13 amino acids. Here the CDR3 reads CASSEAFAYEQYF. The CDR3 region has the DNA TGTGCCAGCAGTGAAGCGTTCGCCTACGAGCAGTACTTC.

The chain has TRBV7-2 and TRBJ2-7, with D hard to call. CDR3 length equals 15 residues. The germline V and J ends were trimmed by 1 base and 0 bases, with 10 bases remaining between them. Germline loops: CDR1 SGHTA, CDR2 FQGNSA. CDR3 nucleotides: TGTGCCAGCAGCTTAGGTTCGGTTAACTCCTACGAGCAGTACTTC. Translation: CASSLGSVNSYEQYF.

V is TRBV3-1 (or the pseudogene TRBV3-2) and J is TRBJ1-2; TRBD1 aligns across 7 bases. V shed 4 bases and J 5 bases; nucleotides not matched to a gene: 4. CDR3 size: 13 residues. Looked up from germline, CDR1 is LGHDT and CDR2 is YNNKEL (reference sequence). CDR3 DNA sequence: TGTGCCAGCAGCCCGGGGACAGCTTATGGCTACACCTTC. Translation: CASSPGTAYGYTF.